Listed here are 5 T cell receptor beta chains from one sample, sequenced in a study of Graves' ophthalmopathy and Graves' hyperthyroidism. Investigators amplified TCR beta CDR3 regions from RNA transcripts. The authors performed first-round RT-PCR with HTBI primers and then a second-round multiplex PCR. TCRdb recomputed calls from the multiplex PCR reads with MiXCR, one row per CDR3 protein. Altogether around 660,000 distinct CDR3 sequences are present, more than 40% being singletons, with the ten largest covering over 2.5%. Sequenced material: peripheral blood. The receptors here all came from an adult man with Graves' ophthalmopathy.

This clonotype has at least ten counts. For the CDR3, the DNA is TGTGCCAGCAGCTTCGAGACAGGGCGCCGCAATTCACCCCTCCACTTT. It encodes CASSFETGRRNSPLHF. The rearrangement uses TRBV7-8 and TRBJ1-6; 7 bases align to TRBD1. The J segment lost 7 bases and the V segment lost 3 bases, leaving 9 bases of the junction unmatched. This CDR3 is built from 16 residues. Germline lookup yields CDR1 SGHVS and CDR2 FQNEAQ.

This clonotype was seen more than once but under ten times. The V gene is TRBV12-3 or TRBV12-4, the J gene TRBJ2-5; 13 positions agree with TRBD2. J was trimmed by 5 bases and V by 4 bases; bases with no gene match: 7. The CDR3 contains 16 residues. The CDR3 DNA sequence: TGTGCCAGCAGTTCGGGACTAGCGGGGCTAGGGGAGACCCAGTACTTC. The encoded protein is CASSSGLAGLGETQYF.

This clonotype was observed at least ten times. V and J are TRBV2 and TRBJ2-5; 10 nucleotides line up with TRBD2. The V gene end was trimmed by 11 bases and the J gene end by 2 bases; junction bases not matched to a gene: 5. Germline V gene sequence: CDR1 SNHLY, CDR2 FYNNEI. The CDR3 covers 13 residues. The CDR3 bases are TGTGCCCCAAGCGGGAGGGAACAAGAGACCCAGTACTTC. Its translation is CAPSGREQETQYF.

As concerns this clonotype: A read error is possible here, since a much larger clone lies one base away. No conserved phenylalanine or tryptophan is present at the end of the CDR3, so a read error is the likely explanation. The chain uses TRBV2 and TRBJ1-1; D not certain. The CDR3 sequence is 11 residues long. Germline values: CDR1 SNHLY, CDR2 FYNNEI. V gave up 4 bases and J gave up 3 bases, with 3 bases separating them. The CDR3 DNA sequence: TGTGCCAGCAGTGCTCACACTGAAGCTTTCCTT. Translated, it gives CASSAHTEAFL.

The table lists this clonotype with many counts. This chain uses TRBV7-2 with TRBJ1-5; maybe TRBD1 (5 bases). Trimming shortened V by 0 bases and J by 4 bases, and 7 bases separated the two germline ends. This CDR3 region has 14 residues. Germline values: CDR1 SGHTA, CDR2 FQGNSA. CDR3: CASSLAGVNQPQHF. The CDR3 bases are TGTGCCAGCAGCTTAGCAGGGGTTAATCAGCCCCAGCATTTT. Filled out from reference TRBV7-2 and TRBJ1-5, the complete variable domain reads GAGVSQSPSNKVTEKGKDVELRCDPISGHTALYWYRQSLGQGLEFLIYFQGNSAPDKSGLPSDRFSAERTGGSVSTLTIQRTQQEDSAVYLCASSLAGVNQPQHFGDGTRLSIL.